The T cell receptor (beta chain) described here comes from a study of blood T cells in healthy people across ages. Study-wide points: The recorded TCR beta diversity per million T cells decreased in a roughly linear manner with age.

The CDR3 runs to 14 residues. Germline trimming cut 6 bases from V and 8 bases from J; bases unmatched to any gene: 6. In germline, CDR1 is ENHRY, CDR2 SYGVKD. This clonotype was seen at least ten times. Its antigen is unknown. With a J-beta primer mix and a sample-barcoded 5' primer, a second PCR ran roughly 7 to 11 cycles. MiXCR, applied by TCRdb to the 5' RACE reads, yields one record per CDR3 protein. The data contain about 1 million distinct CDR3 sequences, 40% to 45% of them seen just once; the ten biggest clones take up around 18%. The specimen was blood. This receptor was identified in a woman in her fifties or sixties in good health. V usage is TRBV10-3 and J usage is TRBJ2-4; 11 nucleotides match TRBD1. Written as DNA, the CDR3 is TGTGCCATCAGGAGGGACAGGGGGGAACACATTCAGTACTTC. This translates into CAIRRDRGEHIQYF.